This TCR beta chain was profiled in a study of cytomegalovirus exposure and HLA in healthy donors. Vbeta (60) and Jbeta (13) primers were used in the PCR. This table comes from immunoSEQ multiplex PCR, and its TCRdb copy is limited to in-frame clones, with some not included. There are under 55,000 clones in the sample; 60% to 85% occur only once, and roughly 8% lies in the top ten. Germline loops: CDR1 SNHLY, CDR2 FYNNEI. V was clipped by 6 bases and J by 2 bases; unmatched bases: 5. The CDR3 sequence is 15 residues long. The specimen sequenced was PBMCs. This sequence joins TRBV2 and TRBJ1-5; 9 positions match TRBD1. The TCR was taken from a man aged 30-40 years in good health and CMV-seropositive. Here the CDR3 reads CASRRQGDGNQPQHF. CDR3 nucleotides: TGTGCCAGCAGACGACAGGGGGACGGCAATCAGCCCCAGCATTTT.